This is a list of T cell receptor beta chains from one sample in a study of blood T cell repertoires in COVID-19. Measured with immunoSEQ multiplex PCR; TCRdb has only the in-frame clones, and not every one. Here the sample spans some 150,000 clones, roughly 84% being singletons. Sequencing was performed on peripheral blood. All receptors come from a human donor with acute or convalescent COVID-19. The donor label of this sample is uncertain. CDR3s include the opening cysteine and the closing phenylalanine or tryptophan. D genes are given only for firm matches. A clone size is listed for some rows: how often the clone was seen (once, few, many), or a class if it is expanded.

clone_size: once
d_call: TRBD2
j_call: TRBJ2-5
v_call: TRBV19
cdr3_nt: TGTGCCAGTAGCCCTAGCGGCACCGTCTACCAAGAGACCCAGTACTTC
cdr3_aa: CASSPSGTVYQETQYF

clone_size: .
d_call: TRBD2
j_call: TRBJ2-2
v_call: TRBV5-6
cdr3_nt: TGTGCCAGCAGCTTGTGGCGGGGGGATAGAACCGGGGAGCTGTTTTTT
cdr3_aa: CASSLWRGDRTGELFF

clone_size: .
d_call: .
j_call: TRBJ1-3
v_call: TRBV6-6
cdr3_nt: TGTGCCAGCAGTTGGGAGAAGCCAGAATTTGGAAACACCATATATTTT
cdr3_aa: CASSWEKPEFGNTIYF

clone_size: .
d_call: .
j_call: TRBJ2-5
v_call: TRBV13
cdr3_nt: TGTGCCAGCAGCTTGTTGGGGGAGGCACGGGAATTACCGACCCAGTACTTC
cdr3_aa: CASSLLGEARELPTQYF

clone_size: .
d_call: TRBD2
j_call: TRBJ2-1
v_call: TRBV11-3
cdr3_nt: TGTGCCAGCAGCTTAGATGAAGCGGGGTTGACTGAGCAGTTCTTC
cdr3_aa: CASSLDEAGLTEQFF

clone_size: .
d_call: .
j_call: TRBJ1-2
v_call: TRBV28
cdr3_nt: TGTGCCAGCCCACGCCCCTGCAGGCTCTCTAACTATGGCTACACCTTC
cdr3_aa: CASPRPCRLSNYGYTF

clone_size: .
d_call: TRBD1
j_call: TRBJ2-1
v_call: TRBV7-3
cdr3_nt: TGTGCCAGCAGCTCACAGGGGTCTCAGGGTTTCAATGAGCAGTTCTTC
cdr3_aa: CASSSQGSQGFNEQFF

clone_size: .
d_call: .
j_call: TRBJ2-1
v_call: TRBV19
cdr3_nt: TGTGCCAGTAGTATAGTCGGAACGGGACTTTCCTACAATGAGCAGTTCTTC
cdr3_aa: CASSIVGTGLSYNEQFF

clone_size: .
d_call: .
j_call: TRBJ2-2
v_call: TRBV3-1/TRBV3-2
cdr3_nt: TGTGCCAGCAGCCAGTCAACAGGGACCGGGGAGCTGTTTTTT
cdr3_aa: CASSQSTGTGELFF

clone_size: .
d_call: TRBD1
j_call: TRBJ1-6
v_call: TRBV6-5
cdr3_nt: TGTGCCAGCAGGGGAGGACAGGATAATTCACCCCTCCACTTT
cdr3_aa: CASRGGQDNSPLHF

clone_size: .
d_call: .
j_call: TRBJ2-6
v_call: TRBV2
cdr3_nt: TGTGCCAGCAGTGATAGACAGGCCTCTGGGGCCAACGTCCTGACTTTC
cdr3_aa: CASSDRQASGANVLTF

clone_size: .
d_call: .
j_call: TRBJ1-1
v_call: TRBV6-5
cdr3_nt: TGTGCCAGCAGGTACTACAGGGATAAGAACACTGAAGCTTTCTTT
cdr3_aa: CASRYYRDKNTEAFF

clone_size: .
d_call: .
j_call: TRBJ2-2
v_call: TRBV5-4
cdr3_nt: TGTGCCAGCAGCTTGGAGTTTGTGACAACTACCGGGGAGCTGTTTTTT
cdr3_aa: CASSLEFVTTTGELFF

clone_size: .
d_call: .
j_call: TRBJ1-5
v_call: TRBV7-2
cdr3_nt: TGTGCCAGCGGTAGGGGGTATAATCAGCCCCAGCATTTT
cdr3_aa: CASGRGYNQPQHF

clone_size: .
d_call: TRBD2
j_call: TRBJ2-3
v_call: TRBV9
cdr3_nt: TGTGCCAGCAGCGTAGGGACTAAGCGGGACGCAGATACGCAGTATTTT
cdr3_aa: CASSVGTKRDADTQYF

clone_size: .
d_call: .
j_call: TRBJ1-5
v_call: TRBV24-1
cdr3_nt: TGTGCCACCAGTGATCTTATACAGGGCCCCCAGCATTTT
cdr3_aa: CATSDLIQGPQHF

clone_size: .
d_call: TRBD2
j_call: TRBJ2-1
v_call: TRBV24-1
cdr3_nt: TGTGCCACCAGTGGGACTAGCGGGAGCTCCTACAATGAGCAGTTCTTC
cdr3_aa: CATSGTSGSSYNEQFF

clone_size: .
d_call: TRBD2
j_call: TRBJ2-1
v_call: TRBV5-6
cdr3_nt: TGTGCCAGCAGCTGGGGACTAGCGGGAGAGGGTGAGCAGTTCTTC
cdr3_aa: CASSWGLAGEGEQFF

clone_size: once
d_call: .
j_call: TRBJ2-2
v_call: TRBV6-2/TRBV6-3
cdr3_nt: TGTGCCAGCAGTTTTGTGAGAGGGTACACCGGGGAGCTGTTTTTT
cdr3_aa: CASSFVRGYTGELFF

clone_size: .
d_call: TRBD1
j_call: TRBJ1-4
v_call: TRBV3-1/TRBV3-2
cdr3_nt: TGTGCCAGCAGCTACCAAGGGGGCTGGGATGAAAAACTGTTTTTT
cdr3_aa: CASSYQGGWDEKLFF

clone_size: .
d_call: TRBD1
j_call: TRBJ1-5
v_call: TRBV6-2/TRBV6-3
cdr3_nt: TGTGCCAGCAGCGAACCACCGGGACAGGGTATGAACAATCAGCCCCAGCATTTT
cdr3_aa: CASSEPPGQGMNNQPQHF

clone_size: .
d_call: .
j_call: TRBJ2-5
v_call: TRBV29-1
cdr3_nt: TGCAGCGCCGGACAGATCCAAGAGACCCAGTACTTC
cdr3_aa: CSAGQIQETQYF

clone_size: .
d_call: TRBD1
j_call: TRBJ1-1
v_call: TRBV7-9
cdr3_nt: TGTGCCAGCAGCCTACAGGGGAGCACTGAAGCTTTCTTT
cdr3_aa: CASSLQGSTEAFF

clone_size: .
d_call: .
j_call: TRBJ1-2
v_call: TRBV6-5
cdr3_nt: TGTGCCAGCAGCTACAGTCGTGGGAGCTATGGCTACACCTTC
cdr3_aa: CASSYSRGSYGYTF

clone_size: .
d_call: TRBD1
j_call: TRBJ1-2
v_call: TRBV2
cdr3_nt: TGTGCCAGCAGTGAGTTGGACAGGGACTATGGCTACACCTTC
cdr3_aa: CASSELDRDYGYTF

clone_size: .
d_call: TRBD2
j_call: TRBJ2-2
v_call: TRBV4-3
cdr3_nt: TGCGCCAGCAGCCAAGAGCCGACTAGCGGGATAGGGGAGCTGTTTTTT
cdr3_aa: CASSQEPTSGIGELFF